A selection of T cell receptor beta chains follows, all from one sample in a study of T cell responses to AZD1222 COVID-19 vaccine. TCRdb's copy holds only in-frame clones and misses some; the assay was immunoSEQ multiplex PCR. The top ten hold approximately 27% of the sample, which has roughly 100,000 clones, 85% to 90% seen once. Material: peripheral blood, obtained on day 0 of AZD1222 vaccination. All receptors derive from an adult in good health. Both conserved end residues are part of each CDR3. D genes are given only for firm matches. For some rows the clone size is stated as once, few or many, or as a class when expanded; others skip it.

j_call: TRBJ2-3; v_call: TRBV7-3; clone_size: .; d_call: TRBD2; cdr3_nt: TGTGCCAGCAGCGGCCAGTCTAGCGGGAGGGCGGCACGGAATACGCAGTATTTT; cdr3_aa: CASSGQSSGRAARNTQYF
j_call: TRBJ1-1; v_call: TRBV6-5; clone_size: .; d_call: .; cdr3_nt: TGTGCCAGCATCCCGAGCCCGGGTAGTATCACTGAAGCTTTCTTT; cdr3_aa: CASIPSPGSITEAFF
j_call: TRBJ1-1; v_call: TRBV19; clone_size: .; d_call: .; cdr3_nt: TGTGCCAGTAGTGTCGGGGTCGGGAACACTGAAGCTTTCTTT; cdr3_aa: CASSVGVGNTEAFF
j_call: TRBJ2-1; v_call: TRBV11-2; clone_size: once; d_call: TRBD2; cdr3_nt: TGTGCCAGCAGCTTAGAAATACCAGCGGGACGGTGGGGAATTGAGCAGTTCTTC; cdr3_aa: CASSLEIPAGRWGIEQFF
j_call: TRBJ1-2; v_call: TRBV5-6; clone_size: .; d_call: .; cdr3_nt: TGTGCCAGCAACCAGCAGGGATCCTCTGGCTACACCTTC; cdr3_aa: CASNQQGSSGYTF
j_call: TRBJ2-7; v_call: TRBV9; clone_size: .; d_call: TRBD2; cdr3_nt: TGTGCCAGCAGCGTAGCTCCTAGCGGCTACGAGCAGTACTTC; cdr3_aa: CASSVAPSGYEQYF
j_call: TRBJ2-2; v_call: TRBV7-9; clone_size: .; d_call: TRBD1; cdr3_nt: TGTGCCAGCAGCTCCGCCCGCCGCGACAGGGGGCATAACACCGGGGAGCTGTTTTTT; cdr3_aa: CASSSARRDRGHNTGELFF
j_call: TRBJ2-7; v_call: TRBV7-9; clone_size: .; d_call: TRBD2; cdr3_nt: TGTGCCAGCAGCCGGACTAGCGGGAGAGGGGAGCAGTACTTC; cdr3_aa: CASSRTSGRGEQYF
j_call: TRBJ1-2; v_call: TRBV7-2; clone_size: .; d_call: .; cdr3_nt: TGTGCCAGCAGCTTAAGGCAATCTAACTATGGCTACACCTTC; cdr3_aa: CASSLRQSNYGYTF
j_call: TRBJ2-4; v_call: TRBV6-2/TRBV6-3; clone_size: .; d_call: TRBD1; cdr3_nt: TGTGCCAGCAGCCCGGACAGGGGAGGTATAAACATTCAGTACTTC; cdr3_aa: CASSPDRGGINIQYF
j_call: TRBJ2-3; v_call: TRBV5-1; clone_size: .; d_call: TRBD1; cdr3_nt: TGCGCCAGCAGCTTCGGGACAGGGGGCCCAGATACGCAGTATTTT; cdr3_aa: CASSFGTGGPDTQYF
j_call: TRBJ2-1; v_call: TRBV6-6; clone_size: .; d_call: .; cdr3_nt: TGTGCCAGCAGTATTCTAGCGTCCAATGAGCAGTTCTTC; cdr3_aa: CASSILASNEQFF
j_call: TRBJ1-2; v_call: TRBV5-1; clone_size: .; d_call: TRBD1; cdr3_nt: TGCGCCAGCAGCCCGGGGACAGGGGTGGACTATGGCTACACCTTC; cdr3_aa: CASSPGTGVDYGYTF
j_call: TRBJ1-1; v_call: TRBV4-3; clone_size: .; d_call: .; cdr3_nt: TGCGCCAGCAGTCCGACTGTCCTCACGGGGGTCAACACTGAAGCTTTCTTT; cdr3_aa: CASSPTVLTGVNTEAFF
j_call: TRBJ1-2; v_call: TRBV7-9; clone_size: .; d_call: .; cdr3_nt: TGTGCCAGCACCAATAGGGGGGCTAACTATGGCTACACCTTC; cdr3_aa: CASTNRGANYGYTF
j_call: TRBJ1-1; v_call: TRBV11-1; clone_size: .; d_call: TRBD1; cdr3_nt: TGTGCCAGCAGCTACCGACAGGGGGCACCCGAAGCTTTCTTT; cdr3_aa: CASSYRQGAPEAFF
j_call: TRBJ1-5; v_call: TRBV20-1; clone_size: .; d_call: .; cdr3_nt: TGCAGTGCTAGTGCGGGGGGTCAGCCCCAGCATTTT; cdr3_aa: CSASAGGQPQHF
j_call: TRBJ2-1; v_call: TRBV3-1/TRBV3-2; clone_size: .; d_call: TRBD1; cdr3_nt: TGTGCCAGCAGCTCACGGGACAGGGGCCCCAATGAGCAGTTCTTC; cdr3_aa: CASSSRDRGPNEQFF
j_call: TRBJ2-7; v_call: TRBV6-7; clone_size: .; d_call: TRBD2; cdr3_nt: TGTGCCAGCAGCCCCCGGGCTAGCGGGAGAATCGACGAGCAGTACTTC; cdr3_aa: CASSPRASGRIDEQYF
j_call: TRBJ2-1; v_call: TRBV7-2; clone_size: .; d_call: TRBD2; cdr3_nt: TGTGCCAGCAGCTTCCCAGGACTAGCGGGCTACAATGAGCAGTTCTTC; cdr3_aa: CASSFPGLAGYNEQFF
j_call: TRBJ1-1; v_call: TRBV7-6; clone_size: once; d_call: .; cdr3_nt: TGTGCCAGCAGCTTAGCGCTTCCGGGGAACACTGAAGCTTTCTTT; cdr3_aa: CASSLALPGNTEAFF
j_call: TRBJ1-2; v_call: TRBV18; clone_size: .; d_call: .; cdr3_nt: TGTGCCAGCTCACCACAGGGGCGGCGCGGCTACACCTTC; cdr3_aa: CASSPQGRRGYTF